This TCR beta chain was observed in a study of cytomegalovirus exposure and HLA in healthy donors. Study results and limitations: 87-base-pair reads could not separate some V segments, including TRBV6-2 and TRBV6-3. Other equally common chains were less clonally expanded than HLA-associated TCR beta chains, a later analysis showed. Rare TCR sequences predominated, though certain public TCRs were found in many donors.

In the PCR, 60 Vbeta and 13 Jbeta primers were used. TCRdb's copy holds only in-frame clones and misses some; the assay was immunoSEQ multiplex PCR. The sample lists 200,000 to 250,000 clones, 70% to 80% seen once, with approximately 0.22% in the top ten. Trimming left V 3 bases short and J 8 bases short, with 14 bases between. This CDR3 region has 14 residues. Germline lookup yields CDR1 SGDLS and CDR2 YYNGEE. On this clone itself: Its antigen is unidentified.

This TCR was recovered from a girl aged 2 to 9 in good health and CMV-seronegative. The J gene is TRBJ1-4, the V gene TRBV9; possibly TRBD1 for D (5 bases). Sequenced material: PBMCs. In nucleotides, the CDR3 is TGTGCCAGCAGCGGTACGGGGGTGGAAGAAAAACTGTTTTTT. Protein sequence: CASSGTGVEEKLFF.